The present T cell receptor beta chain was sequenced within a study of regulatory T cells in long-lasting Graves disease. Overall study findings and caveats: Among samples with persistent disease, TRBV28, TRBJ1-2 and TRBJ2-5 were favored. Newly diagnosed patients had higher TCR diversity than persistent Graves' patients did.

With iRepertoire HTBI primers and Arm-PCR of CDR3 regions, TCR beta libraries were built. Authors' data handling: Taken together, the samples had 62 TRBV and more than twelve TRBJ segments identified. TCRdb independently ran MiXCR on the multiplex PCR reads; one entry per CDR3 protein. It is TCRdb's table, rather than the study itself, that gives the V and J calls and clone size. Of under 450,000 distinct CDR3 sequences in the sample, about an eighth were seen once. The trim removed 3 bases at V and 13 bases at J, leaving 4 bases unmatched. In germline, CDR1 is LGHDT, CDR2 YNNKEL (reference sequence). The CDR3 contains 12 residues. Time point reported: newly diagnosed GD, antithyroid drugs for less than 3 months. Following extraction of RNA from PBMCs, that RNA was used to make the TCR library. American Thyroid Association guidelines were used to diagnose Graves' disease. Details on this clonotype: The antigen is unknown.

A further study also used this sample, focusing on T cells in Graves' hyperthyroidism and ophthalmopathy.

The material sequenced was peripheral blood mononuclear cells (PBMCs), taken at new diagnosis, from a patient treated with antithyroid drugs. This rearrangement joins TRBV3-1 to TRBJ1-4, with 8 bases aligning to TRBD1. This TCR derives from a woman under 30 with Graves disease. CDR3 region: CASSHTQGVLFF. DNA for the CDR3: TGTGCCAGCAGCCACACACAGGGGGTACTGTTTTTT.